This T cell receptor (beta chain) emerged from a study of T and B cells in COVID-19 patients. Across the study: COVID-19 patients gave peripheral blood either during active infection or after recovery.

Each TRB amplification used roughly 240-550 ng of genomic DNA from blood. Looked up from germline, CDR1 is DFQATT and CDR2 is SNEGSKA (reference sequence). CDR3 size: 16 residues. The J segment lost 3 bases and the V segment lost 5 bases, leaving 8 bases of the junction unmatched. On this clonotype: Its specificity is unknown.

Findings of the study overall: Highly clonal in active COVID-19, TRB repertoires exceeded healthy-donor diversity and richness at recovery.

Multiplex PCR with BIOMED2 TRB-A/B primer pools amplified TRB rearrangements. TCRdb itself ran the multiplex PCR reads through MiXCR, one entry per CDR3 protein. The sample lists 24,000 or so distinct CDR3 sequences; 30% to 35% were seen once. The chain couples TRBV20-1 to TRBJ2-3; 13 bases line up with TRBD2. The sequenced sample consisted of blood. The origin of this receptor is a human donor who had recovered from COVID-19. DNA for the CDR3: TGCAGTGCTCAACTAGCGGGGGGGCCTGGTACAGATACGCAGTATTTT. It translates to CSAQLAGGPGTDTQYF.